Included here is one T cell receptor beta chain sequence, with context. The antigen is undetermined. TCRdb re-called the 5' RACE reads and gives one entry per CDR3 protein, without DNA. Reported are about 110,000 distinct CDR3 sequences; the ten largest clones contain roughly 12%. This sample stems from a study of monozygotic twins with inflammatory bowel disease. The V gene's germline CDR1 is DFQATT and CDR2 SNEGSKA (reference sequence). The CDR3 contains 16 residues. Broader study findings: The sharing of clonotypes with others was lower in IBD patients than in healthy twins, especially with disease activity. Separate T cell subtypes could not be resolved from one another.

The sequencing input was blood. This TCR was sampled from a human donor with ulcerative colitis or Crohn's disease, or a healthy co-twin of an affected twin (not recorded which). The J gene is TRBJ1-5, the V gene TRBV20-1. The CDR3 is CSARAAGGGEAQPQHF.